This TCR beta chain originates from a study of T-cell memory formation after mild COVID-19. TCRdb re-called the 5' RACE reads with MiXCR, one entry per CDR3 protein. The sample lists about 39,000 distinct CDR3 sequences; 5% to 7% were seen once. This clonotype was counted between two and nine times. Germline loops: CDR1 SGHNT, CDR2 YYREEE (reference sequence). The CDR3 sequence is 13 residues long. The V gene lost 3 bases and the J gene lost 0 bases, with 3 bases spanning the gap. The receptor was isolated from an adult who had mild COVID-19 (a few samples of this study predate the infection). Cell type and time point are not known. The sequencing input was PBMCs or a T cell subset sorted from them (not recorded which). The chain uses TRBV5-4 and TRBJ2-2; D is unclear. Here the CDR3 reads CASSYPNTGELFF. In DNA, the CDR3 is TGTGCCAGCAGCTACCCGAACACCGGGGAGCTGTTTTTT.